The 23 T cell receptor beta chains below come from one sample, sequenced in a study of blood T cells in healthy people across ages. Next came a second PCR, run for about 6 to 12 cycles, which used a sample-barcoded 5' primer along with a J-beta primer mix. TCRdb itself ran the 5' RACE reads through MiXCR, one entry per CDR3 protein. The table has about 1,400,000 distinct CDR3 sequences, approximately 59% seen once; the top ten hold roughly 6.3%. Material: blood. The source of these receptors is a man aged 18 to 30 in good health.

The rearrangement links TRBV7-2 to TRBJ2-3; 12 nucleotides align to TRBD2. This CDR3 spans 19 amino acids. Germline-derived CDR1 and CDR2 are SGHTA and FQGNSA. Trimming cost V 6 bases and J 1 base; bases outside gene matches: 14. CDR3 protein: CASRLAGTSGRSRTDTQYF. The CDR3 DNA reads TGTGCCAGCAGACTTGCAGGGACTAGCGGGCGATCCCGCACAGATACGCAGTATTTT.

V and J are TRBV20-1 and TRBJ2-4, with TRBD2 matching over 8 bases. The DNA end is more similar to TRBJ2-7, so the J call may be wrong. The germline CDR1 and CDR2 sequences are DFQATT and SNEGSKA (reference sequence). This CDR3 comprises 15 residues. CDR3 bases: TGCAGTGCCACTAGCCGGGAGGGAGATTATTACGAGCAGTACTTC. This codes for CSATSREGDYYEQYF.

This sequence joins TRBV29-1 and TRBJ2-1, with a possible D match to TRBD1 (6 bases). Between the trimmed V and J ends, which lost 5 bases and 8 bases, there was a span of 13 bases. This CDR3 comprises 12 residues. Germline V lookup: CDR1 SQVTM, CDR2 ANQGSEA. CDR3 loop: CSVLQGSDEQFF. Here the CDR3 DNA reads TGCAGCGTTCTACAGGGTTCGGATGAGCAGTTCTTC.

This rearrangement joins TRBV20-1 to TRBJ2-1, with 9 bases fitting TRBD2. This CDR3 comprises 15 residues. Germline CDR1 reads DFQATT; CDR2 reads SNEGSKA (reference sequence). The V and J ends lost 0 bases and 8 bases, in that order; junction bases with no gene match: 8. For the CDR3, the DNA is TGCAGTGCTAGAGATGGCGGGAGGGCCGGGGATGAGCAGTTCTTC. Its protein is CSARDGGRAGDEQFF.

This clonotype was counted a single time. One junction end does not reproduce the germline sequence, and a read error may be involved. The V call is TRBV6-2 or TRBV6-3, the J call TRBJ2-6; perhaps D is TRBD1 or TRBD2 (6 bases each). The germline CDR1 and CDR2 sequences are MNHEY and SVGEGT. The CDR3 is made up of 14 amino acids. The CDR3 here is CTSRTNRDRNVLTF. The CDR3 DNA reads TGTACCAGCAGGACTAACAGGGACCGCAACGTCCTGACTTTC.

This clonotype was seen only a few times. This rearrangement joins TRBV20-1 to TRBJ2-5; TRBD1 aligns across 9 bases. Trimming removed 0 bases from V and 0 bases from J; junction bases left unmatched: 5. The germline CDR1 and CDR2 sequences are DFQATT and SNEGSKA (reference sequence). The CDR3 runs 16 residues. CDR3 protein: CSARDLRDRDQETQYF. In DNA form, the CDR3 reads TGCAGTGCTAGAGATCTACGGGACAGGGACCAAGAGACCCAGTACTTC.

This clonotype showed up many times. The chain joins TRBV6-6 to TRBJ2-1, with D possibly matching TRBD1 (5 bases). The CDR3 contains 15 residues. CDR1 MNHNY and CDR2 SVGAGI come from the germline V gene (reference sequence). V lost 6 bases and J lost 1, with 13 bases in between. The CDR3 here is CASRQDSGSYNEQFF. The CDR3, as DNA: TGTGCCAGCAGGCAAGACAGTGGTTCCTACAATGAGCAGTTCTTC.

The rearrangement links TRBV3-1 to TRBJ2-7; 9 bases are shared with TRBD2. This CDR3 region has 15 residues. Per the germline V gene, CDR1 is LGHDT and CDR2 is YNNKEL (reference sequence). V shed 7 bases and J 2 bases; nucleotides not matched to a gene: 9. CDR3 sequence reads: CASTLRVAGAYEQYF. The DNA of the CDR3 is TGTGCCAGCACCTTGCGGGTAGCGGGGGCCTACGAGCAGTACTTC.

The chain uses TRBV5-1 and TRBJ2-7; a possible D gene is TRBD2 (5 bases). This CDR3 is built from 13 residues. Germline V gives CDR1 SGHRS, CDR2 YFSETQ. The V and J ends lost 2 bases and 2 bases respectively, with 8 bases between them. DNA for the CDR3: TGCGCCAGCAGCTTCCGGGAACCCTACGAGCAGTACTTC. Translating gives CASSFREPYEQYF.

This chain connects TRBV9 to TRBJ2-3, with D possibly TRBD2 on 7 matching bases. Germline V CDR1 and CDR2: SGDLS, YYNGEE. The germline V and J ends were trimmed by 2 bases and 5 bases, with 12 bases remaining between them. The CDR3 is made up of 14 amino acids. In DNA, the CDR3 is TGTGCCAGCAGCGTGCGGGGGCAGGTAGATACGCAGTATTTT. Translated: CASSVRGQVDTQYF.

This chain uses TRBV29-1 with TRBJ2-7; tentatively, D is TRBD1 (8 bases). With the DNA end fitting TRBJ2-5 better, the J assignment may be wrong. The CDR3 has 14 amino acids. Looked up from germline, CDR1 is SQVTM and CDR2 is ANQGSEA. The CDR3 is CSVDRGLSQETQYF. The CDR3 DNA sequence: TGCAGCGTCGACAGGGGACTATCGCAAGAGACCCAGTACTTC.

The CDR3 coding sequence is TGCAGTGCCCCGACTAGCGGGACCCCTAAAAGAGAGACCCAGTACTTC. Residues: CSAPTSGTPKRETQYF. This chain connects TRBV20-1 to TRBJ2-5; 11 bases fit TRBD2. The CDR3 sequence is 16 residues long. V shed 6 bases, J shed 4 bases, and the junction held 13 bases outside the gene matches. Germline loops: CDR1 DFQATT, CDR2 SNEGSKA (reference sequence).

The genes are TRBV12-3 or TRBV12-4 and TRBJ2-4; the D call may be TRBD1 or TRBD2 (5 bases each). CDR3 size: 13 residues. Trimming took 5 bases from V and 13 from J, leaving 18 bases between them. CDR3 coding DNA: TGTGCCAGCAGTCCAGGGCCCACCGGGGCCCAGTACTTC. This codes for CASSPGPTGAQYF.

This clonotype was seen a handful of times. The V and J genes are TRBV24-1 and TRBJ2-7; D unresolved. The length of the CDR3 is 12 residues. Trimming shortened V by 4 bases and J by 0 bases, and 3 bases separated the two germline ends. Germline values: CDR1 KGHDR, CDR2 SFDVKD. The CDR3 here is CATSDTSYEQYF. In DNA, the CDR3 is TGTGCCACCAGTGACACCTCCTACGAGCAGTACTTC.

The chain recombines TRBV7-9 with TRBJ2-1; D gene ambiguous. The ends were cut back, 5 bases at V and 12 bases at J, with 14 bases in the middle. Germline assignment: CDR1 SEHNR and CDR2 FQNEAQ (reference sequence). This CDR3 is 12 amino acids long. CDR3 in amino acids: CASSRTVYLQFF. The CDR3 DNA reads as TGTGCCAGCAGCCGTACAGTGTACCTGCAGTTCTTC.

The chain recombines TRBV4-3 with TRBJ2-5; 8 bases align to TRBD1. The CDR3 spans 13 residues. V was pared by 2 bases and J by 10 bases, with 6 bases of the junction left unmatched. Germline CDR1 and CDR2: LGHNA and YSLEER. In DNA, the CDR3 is TGCGCCAGCAGCCAACACAGGGGGGCTAACCAGTACTTC. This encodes CASSQHRGANQYF.

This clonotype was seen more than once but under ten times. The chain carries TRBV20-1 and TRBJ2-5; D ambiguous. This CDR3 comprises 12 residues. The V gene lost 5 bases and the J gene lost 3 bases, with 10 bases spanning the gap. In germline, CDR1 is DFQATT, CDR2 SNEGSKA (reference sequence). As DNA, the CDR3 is TGCAGTGCTGGTCGGTTAGAAGAGACCCAGTACTTC. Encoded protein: CSAGRLEETQYF.

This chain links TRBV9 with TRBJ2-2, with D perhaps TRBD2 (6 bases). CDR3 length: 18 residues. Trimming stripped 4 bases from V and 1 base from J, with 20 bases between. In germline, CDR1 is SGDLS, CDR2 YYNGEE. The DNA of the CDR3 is TGTGCCAGCAGCCCAATTATACATGGAGGGTTGAACACCGGGGAGCTGTTTTTT. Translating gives CASSPIIHGGLNTGELFF.

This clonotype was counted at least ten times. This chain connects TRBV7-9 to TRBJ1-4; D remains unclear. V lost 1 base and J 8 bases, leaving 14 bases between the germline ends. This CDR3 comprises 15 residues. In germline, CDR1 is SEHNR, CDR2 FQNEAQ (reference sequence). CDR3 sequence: CASSLVQPGDEKLFF. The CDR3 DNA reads TGTGCCAGCAGCTTAGTACAACCTGGAGACGAAAAACTGTTTTTT.

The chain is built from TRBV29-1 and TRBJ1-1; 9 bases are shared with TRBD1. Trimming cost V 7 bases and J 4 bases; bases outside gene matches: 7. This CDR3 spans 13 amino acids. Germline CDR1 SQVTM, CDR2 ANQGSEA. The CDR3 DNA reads TGCAGCGAGAGAGAGGGACAGGGCACTGAAGCTTTCTTT. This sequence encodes CSEREGQGTEAFF.

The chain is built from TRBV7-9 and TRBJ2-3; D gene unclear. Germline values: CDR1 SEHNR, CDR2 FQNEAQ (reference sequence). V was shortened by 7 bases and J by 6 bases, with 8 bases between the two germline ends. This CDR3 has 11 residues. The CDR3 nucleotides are TGTGCCAGCATCCCACGGGATACGCAGTATTTT. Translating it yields CASIPRDTQYF.

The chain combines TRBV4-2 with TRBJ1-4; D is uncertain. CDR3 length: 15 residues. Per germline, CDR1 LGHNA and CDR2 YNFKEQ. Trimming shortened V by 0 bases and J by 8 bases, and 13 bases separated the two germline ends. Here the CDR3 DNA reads TGTGCCAGCAGCCAAGATCGTGGCTTTGGGGAAAAACTGTTTTTT. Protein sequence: CASSQDRGFGEKLFF.

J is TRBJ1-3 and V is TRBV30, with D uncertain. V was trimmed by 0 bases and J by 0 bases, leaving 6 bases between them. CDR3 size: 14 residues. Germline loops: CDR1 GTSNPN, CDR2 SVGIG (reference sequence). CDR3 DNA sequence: TGTGCCTGGAGTGTGTTCTTCTCTGGAAACACCATATATTTT. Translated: CAWSVFFSGNTIYF.